This passage covers 8 T cell receptor beta chains from one sample sequenced in a study of CD8+CD57+ T cells in acquired aplastic anemia. Whoever was chosen for sequencing had shown CD8+CD57+ cell expansion by flow cytometry. The use of genomic DNA as template underpinned the TCR beta VDJ and CDR3 profiling. TCRdb reprocessed the reads via MiXCR and lists one record per CDR3 protein. The table records over 150,000 distinct CDR3 sequences, less than 60% of them present only once. Sequencing used sorted CD4+, CD8+, or CD8+CD57+ T cells (not recorded which) from PBMCs. These receptor sequences come from a human donor with aplastic anemia.

This clonotype was observed a few times. The chain carries TRBV9 and TRBJ2-2; unclear D gene. Trimming pared 6 bases from V and 2 bases from J, leaving 14 bases between. The CDR3 sequence is 15 residues long. Germline values: CDR1 SGDLS, CDR2 YYNGEE. The DNA for the CDR3 is TGTGCCAGCACGAGAATAGACACAAACACCGGGGAGCTGTTTTTT. It translates to CASTRIDTNTGELFF.

V is TRBV3-1 and J is TRBJ2-2; no definite D call. V was trimmed by 4 bases and J by 4 bases, leaving 10 bases between them. Germline lookup yields CDR1 LGHDT and CDR2 YNNKEL (reference sequence). The CDR3 loop spans 14 amino acids. The CDR3 coding sequence is TGTGCCAGCAGCCGTCAAGGGATCACCGGGGAGCTGTTTTTT. Its protein product is CASSRQGITGELFF.

The J gene is TRBJ1-2, the V gene TRBV19, with a tentative D call TRBD1 (6 bases). The length of the CDR3 is 14 residues. The V gene's germline CDR1 is LNHDA and CDR2 SQIVND (reference sequence). The V gene lost 10 bases and the J gene lost 0 bases, with 15 bases spanning the gap. In DNA, the CDR3 is TGTGCCACCGCCCGGGGACAAGCTAACTATGGCTACACCTTC. Translating gives CATARGQANYGYTF.

This clonotype appeared a few times. The chain combines TRBV24-1 with TRBJ2-3, with D possibly matching TRBD1 (6 bases). CDR3 length: 15 residues. Trimming left V 7 bases short and J 0 bases short, with 13 bases between. CDR1 is KGHDR and CDR2 is SFDVKD in the germline V gene. CDR3 sequence: CATSQGHPSTDTQYF. For the CDR3, the DNA is TGTGCCACCAGCCAGGGACATCCTAGCACAGATACGCAGTATTTT.

There are many counts of this clonotype. The genes are TRBV4-2 and TRBJ2-1; TRBD2 is a possible D gene (6 bases). This CDR3 contains 15 residues. CDR1 and CDR2 (germline): LGHNA, YNFKEQ. Trimming pared 6 bases from V and 8 bases from J, leaving 20 bases between. CDR3 residues: CASRHSGEGMDEQFF. CDR3 coding DNA: TGTGCCAGCAGACATAGCGGCGAGGGTATGGATGAGCAGTTCTTC.

This clonotype has a count of ten or more. The J gene is TRBJ2-1, the V gene TRBV3-1, with 8 nucleotides matching TRBD2. The J segment lost 8 bases and the V segment lost 5 bases, leaving 17 bases of the junction unmatched. CDR3 length equals 17 residues. CDR1 is LGHDT and CDR2 is YNNKEL in the germline V gene (reference sequence). CDR3 protein: CASSEREVGLAFDEQFF. The DNA for the CDR3 is TGTGCCAGCAGCGAAAGGGAAGTAGGACTAGCATTCGATGAGCAGTTCTTC.

This clonotype was seen more than once but under ten times. The chain is built from TRBV19 and TRBJ1-2; 9 positions match TRBD1. Losses at the gene ends were 8 bases for V and 8 bases for J; bases not matched to a gene: 12. Germline V gives CDR1 LNHDA, CDR2 SQIVND (reference sequence). CDR3 length equals 14 residues. The CDR3 is CASRERTGDRGYTF. The CDR3 DNA reads as TGTGCCAGTCGTGAGCGGACAGGGGATCGCGGCTACACCTTC.

V gene TRBV7-3 combines with J gene TRBJ1-6, with 10 bases that match TRBD1. Germline lookup yields CDR1 SGHTA and CDR2 FQGTGA. V trimming: 5 bases; J trimming: 8 bases; junction bases outside the gene matches: 3. The CDR3 is made up of 14 amino acids. CDR3 sequence (DNA): TGTGCCAGCAGCGTCGGGACAGGGGATTCACCCCTCCACTTT. Its translation is CASSVGTGDSPLHF.